This T cell receptor (beta chain) emerged from a study of a mutant IDH1 vaccine in newly diagnosed glioma. At the level of the study: Once 4-6 weeks had passed after radiotherapy alone, vaccination started, or it started with temozolomide cycles. Beforehand, treatment had been radiotherapy, temozolomide, or both; the majority received both.

Stated time point: week 47, end of study. Topical imiquimod was applied with each vaccine dose, which held 300 ug of mutant IDH1 20-mer peptide. Patients had eight vaccinations, in weeks 1, 3, 5, 7, 11, 15, 19 and 23. The data were produced by immunoSEQ multiplex PCR, yet TCRdb's version contains in-frame clones alone and is incomplete. The sample shows some 60,000 clones, less than 90% of them seen only once. Concerning this clone itself: The antigen is undetermined.

CDR3 length: 15 amino acids. The V end lost 3 bases, the J end lost 3 bases, and 10 bases lay between the germline ends. In germline, CDR1 is SGHKS, CDR2 YYEKEE (reference sequence). This chain connects TRBV5-5 to TRBJ1-6, with D perhaps matching TRBD1 (5 bases). This TCR came from a woman aged 45-65 years with glioma. The sample was PBMCs, taken from a glioma patient whose treatment included an IDH1 peptide vaccine. The CDR3 DNA reads TGTGCCAGCAGCTCGGGGGGTAACTATAATTCACCCCTCCACTTT. It encodes CASSSGGNYNSPLHF.